The 14 T cell receptor beta chains reported below all come from one sample, sequenced in a study of CD8+ T cells in alopecia areata. Noted treatment: oral pan-JAK inhibitor, 5-10 mg twice daily. The authors extracted RNA and reverse transcribed it into cDNA as the sequencing template. The repertoire was sequenced with immunoSEQ multiplex PCR; TCRdb's copy has only in-frame clones and lacks some. The data contain about 150,000 clones, about 51% of them seen just once; the ten biggest clones take up about 15%. Sequenced here: CD8+ T cells sorted from blood, sampled at week 4, from a patient treated with tofacitinib. The receptors were sampled from a human donor with alopecia areata.

This clone has only one observation. This chain links TRBV13 with TRBJ2-7, with 14 bases matching TRBD2. CDR3 length: 15 amino acids. Germline CDR1 PRHDT, CDR2 FYEKMQ (reference sequence). Trimming cost V 5 bases and J 6 bases; bases outside gene matches: 6. The CDR3 region is CASSQGLAGVTEQYF. The CDR3 nucleotides are TGTGCCAGCAGCCAGGGACTAGCGGGGGTGACCGAGCAGTACTTC.

This clone was picked up a small number of times. The V call is TRBV30, the J call TRBJ2-7; D is perhaps TRBD1 or TRBD2 (6 bases each). In germline, CDR1 is GTSNPN, CDR2 SVGIG (reference sequence). Trimming stripped 2 bases from V and 0 bases from J, with 20 bases between. The CDR3 is 17 amino acids. DNA of the CDR3: TGTGCCTGGAGTACCCGAAAGGGGGACGGGAGCTCCTACGAGCAGTACTTC. It is translated as CAWSTRKGDGSSYEQYF.

The V gene is TRBV27, the J gene TRBJ2-1; TRBD1 is a possible D gene (5 bases). V lost 6 bases to trimming and J lost 10 bases, with 16 bases between them. The CDR3 runs 13 residues. From germline, CDR1 is MNHEY and CDR2 SMNVEV (reference sequence). Written as DNA, the CDR3 is TGTGCCAGCAGCCACAGGTTGGAGAAGGAGCAGTTCTTC. Translating gives CASSHRLEKEQFF.

The chain has TRBV5-4 and TRBJ2-7; a possible D gene is TRBD2 (6 bases). Germline lookup yields CDR1 SGHNT and CDR2 YYREEE (reference sequence). The CDR3 sequence is 13 residues long. V was pared by 4 bases and J by 12 bases, with 20 bases between. The CDR3 region has the DNA TGTGCCAGCAGCGTGAGGGTTAGCGGCCAACTGTACTTC. Translating it yields CASSVRVSGQLYF.

This sequence joins TRBV27 and TRBJ1-1; 8 bases map to TRBD1. The CDR3 consists of 16 residues. Looked up from germline, CDR1 is MNHEY and CDR2 is SMNVEV (reference sequence). V was pared by 5 bases and J by 4 bases, with 12 bases of the junction left unmatched. This CDR3 reads CASSPPDRVSGTEAFF. In DNA form, the CDR3 reads TGTGCCAGCAGTCCACCGGACAGGGTCTCGGGCACTGAAGCTTTCTTT.

The V call is TRBV9, the J call TRBJ2-7, with D maybe TRBD1 (6 bases). V was trimmed by 3 bases and J by 6 bases, leaving 10 bases between them. Germline CDR1 SGDLS, CDR2 YYNGEE. The CDR3 contains 12 residues. The CDR3 region is CASSGTGFEQYF. CDR3 sequence (DNA): TGTGCCAGCAGCGGCACAGGGTTCGAGCAGTACTTC.

As to this clone: Sequence at one end of the junction differs from germline and may be a read error. The V call is TRBV7-7, the J call TRBJ2-2; D unclear. This CDR3 region has 12 residues. Germline lookup yields CDR1 SSHAT and CDR2 FNYEAQ (reference sequence). DNA of the CDR3: TGTGCTAGCAGCTTAGGTACCGGGGAGCTGTTTTTT. The encoded protein is CASSLGTGELFF.

The chain joins TRBV15 to TRBJ1-1; 10 nucleotides line up with TRBD1. The V and J ends lost 3 bases and 4 bases, in that order; junction bases with no gene match: 5. From germline, CDR1 is LNHNV and CDR2 YYDKDF (reference sequence). This CDR3 contains 15 residues. The CDR3 DNA sequence: TGTGCCACCAGCAGCCGACGGGACAGGGGCACTGAAGCTTTCTTT. Protein: CATSSRRDRGTEAFF.

The genes are TRBV4-1 and TRBJ2-7; TRBD1 aligns across 7 bases. CDR1 is MGHRA and CDR2 is YSYEKL in the germline V gene. The CDR3 is 16 residues long. With 0 bases clipped from V and 2 bases from J, the junction kept 7 bases outside the gene matches. Here the CDR3 DNA reads TGCGCCAGCAGCCAAGATTTAACAGGGGAAGCCTACGAGCAGTACTTC. Amino acid sequence: CASSQDLTGEAYEQYF.

The chain combines TRBV5-1 with TRBJ2-7; possibly TRBD1 for D (5 bases). Germline V lookup: CDR1 SGHRS, CDR2 YFSETQ. The CDR3 has 15 residues. V dropped 0 bases and J dropped 3 bases, with 13 bases sitting between them. The CDR3 region is CASSLGQGIYYEQYF. CDR3 nucleotides: TGCGCCAGCAGCTTGGGGCAGGGAATCTACTACGAGCAGTACTTC.

The chain carries TRBV6-1 and TRBJ2-5, with D perhaps matching TRBD1 (5 bases). The CDR3 runs 14 residues. V lost 7 bases, J lost 2 bases, and 14 bases lay in between. Germline V CDR1 and CDR2: MNHNS, SASEGT. CDR3 region: CASIEPGYQETQYF. The CDR3 DNA follows: TGTGCCAGCATAGAACCAGGGTATCAAGAGACCCAGTACTTC.

CDR3 amino acids: CASSLDLRLGETQYF. The DNA of the CDR3 is TGTGCCAGCAGCTTAGATCTCAGGCTCGGGGAGACCCAGTACTTC. This chain links TRBV7-2 with TRBJ2-5; no firm D call. CDR3 length: 15 amino acids. The V gene's germline CDR1 is SGHTA and CDR2 FQGNSA. V was cut by 1 base and J by 5 bases, with 14 bases left in between.

The sample holds one count of this clone. The rearrangement joins TRBV9 to TRBJ1-2; possible D gene TRBD1, 6 bases. Trimming removed 6 bases from V and 2 bases from J, with 14 bases in between. This CDR3 is built from 14 residues. CDR1 is SGDLS and CDR2 is YYNGEE in the germline V gene. The CDR3 sequence is CASTEGGINYGYTF. For the CDR3, the DNA is TGTGCCAGCACCGAAGGGGGGATAAACTATGGCTACACCTTC. The entire variable domain, with the rest obtained from reference TRBV9 and TRBJ1-2, is as follows: DSGVTQTPKHLITATGQRVTLRCSPRSGDLSVYWYQQSLDQGLQFLIQYYNGEERAKGNILERFSAQQFPDLHSELNLSSLELGDSALYFCASTEGGINYGYTFGSGTRLTVV.

This clone has a handful of counts. The chain carries TRBV11-1 and TRBJ2-7; TRBD2 matches 10 bases. This CDR3 contains 16 residues. CDR1 is SGHAT, CDR2 FQDESV, per germline (reference sequence). The V gene end was trimmed by 4 bases and the J gene end by 5 bases; junction bases not matched to a gene: 11. The CDR3 DNA is TGTGCCAGCAGCTCACTAGGGACTAGCGTCTTCCACGAGCAGTACTTC. This encodes CASSSLGTSVFHEQYF. The full variable domain, with the rest looked up from reference TRBV11-1 and TRBJ2-7, is EAEVAQSPRYKITEKSQAVAFWCDPISGHATLYWYRQILGQGPELLVQFQDESVVDDSQLPKDRFSAERLKGVDSTLKIQPAELGDSAMYLCASSSLGTSVFHEQYFGPGTRLTVT.